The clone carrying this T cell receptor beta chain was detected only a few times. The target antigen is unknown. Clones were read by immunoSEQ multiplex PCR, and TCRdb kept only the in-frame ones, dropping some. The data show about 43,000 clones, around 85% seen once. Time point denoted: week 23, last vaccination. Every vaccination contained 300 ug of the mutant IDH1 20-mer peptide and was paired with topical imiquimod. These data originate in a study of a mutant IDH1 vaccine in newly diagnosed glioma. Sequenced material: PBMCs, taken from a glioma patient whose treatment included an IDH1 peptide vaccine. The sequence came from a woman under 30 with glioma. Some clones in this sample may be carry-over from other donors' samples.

The CDR3 region is CASGPEVGIEAFF. The CDR3 nucleotides read TGTGCTAGTGGTCCGGAGGTGGGGATAGAAGCTTTCTTT. The V gene is TRBV12-5, the J gene TRBJ1-1; no clear D. V was trimmed by 5 bases and J by 8 bases, leaving 15 bases between them. Looked up from germline, CDR1 is LGHNT and CDR2 is FRNRAP. The CDR3 has 13 residues.